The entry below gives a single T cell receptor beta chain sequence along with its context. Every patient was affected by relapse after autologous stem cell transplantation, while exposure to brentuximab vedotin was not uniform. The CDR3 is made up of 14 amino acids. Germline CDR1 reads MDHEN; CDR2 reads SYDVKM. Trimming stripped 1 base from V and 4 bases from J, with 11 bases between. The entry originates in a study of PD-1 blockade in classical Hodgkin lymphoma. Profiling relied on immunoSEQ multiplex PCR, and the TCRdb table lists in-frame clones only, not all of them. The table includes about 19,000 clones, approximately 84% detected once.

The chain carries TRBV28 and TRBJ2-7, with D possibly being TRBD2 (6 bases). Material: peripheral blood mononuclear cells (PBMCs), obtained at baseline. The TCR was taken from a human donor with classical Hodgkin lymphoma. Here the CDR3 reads CASSLLGRRYEQYF. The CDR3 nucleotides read TGTGCCAGCAGTTTATTAGGGAGGCGGTACGAGCAGTACTTC.